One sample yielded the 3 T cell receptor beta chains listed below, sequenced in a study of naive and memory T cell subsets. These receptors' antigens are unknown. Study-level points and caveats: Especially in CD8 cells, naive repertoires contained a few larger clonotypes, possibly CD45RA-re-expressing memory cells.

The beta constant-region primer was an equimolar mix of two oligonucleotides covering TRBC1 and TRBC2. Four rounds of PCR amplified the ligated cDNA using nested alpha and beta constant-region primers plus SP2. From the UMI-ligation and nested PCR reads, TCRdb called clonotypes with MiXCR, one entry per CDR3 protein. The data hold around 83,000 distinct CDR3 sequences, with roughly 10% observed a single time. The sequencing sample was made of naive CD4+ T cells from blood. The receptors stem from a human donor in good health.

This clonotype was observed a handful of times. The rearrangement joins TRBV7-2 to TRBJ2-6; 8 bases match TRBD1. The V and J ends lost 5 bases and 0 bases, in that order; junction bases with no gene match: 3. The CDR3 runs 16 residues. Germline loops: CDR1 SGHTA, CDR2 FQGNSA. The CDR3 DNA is TGTGCCAGCAGCCTACAGGGGGGCTCTGGGGCCAACGTCCTGACTTTC. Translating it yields CASSLQGGSGANVLTF.

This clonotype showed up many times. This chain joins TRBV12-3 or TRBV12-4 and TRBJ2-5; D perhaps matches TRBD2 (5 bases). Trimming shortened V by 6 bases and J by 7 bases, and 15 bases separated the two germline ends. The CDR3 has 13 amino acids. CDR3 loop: CASSTDAGGTQYF. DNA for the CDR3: TGTGCCAGCAGCACCGATGCCGGAGGGACCCAGTACTTC.

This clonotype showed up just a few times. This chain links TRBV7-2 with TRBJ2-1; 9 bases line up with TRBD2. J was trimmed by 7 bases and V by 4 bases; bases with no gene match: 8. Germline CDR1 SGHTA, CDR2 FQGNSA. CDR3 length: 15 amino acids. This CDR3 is CASSSRREGWNEQFF. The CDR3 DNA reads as TGTGCCAGCAGCTCTCGGCGGGAGGGCTGGAATGAGCAGTTCTTC.